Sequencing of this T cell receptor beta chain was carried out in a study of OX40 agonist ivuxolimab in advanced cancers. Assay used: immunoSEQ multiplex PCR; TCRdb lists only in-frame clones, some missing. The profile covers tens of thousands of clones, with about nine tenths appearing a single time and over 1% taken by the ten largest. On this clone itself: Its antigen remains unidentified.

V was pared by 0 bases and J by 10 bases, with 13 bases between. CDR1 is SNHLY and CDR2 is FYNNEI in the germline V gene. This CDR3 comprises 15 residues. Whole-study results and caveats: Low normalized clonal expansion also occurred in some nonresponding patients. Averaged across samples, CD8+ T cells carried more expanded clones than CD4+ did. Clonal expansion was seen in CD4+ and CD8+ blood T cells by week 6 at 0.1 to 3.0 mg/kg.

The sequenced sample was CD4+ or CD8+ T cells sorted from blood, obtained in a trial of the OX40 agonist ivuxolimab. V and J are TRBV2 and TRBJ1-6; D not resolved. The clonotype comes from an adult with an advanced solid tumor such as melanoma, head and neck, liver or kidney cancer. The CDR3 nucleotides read TGTGCCAGCAGTGAAGCTCCGGGAGAACAGTCACCCCTCCACTTT. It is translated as CASSEAPGEQSPLHF.